Listed below are T cell receptor beta chains from one sample, sequenced in a study of Graves' ophthalmopathy and Graves' hyperthyroidism. TCRdb used MiXCR to reprocess the multiplex PCR reads, holding one entry per CDR3 protein. The sample lists approximately 700,000 distinct CDR3 sequences; roughly two fifths were seen once. Sequencing was performed on peripheral blood. Receptors were obtained from an adult man with Graves' ophthalmopathy. Each CDR3 is given with its conserved first and last residue. D genes are given only for firm matches. Not all rows give a size; the values are once, few, many and, for expanded clones, a class.

cdr3_aa cdr3_nt d_call clone_size j_call v_call
CASSHGTANEKLFF TGTGCCAGCAGCCACGGGACAGCTAATGAAAAACTGTTTTTT TRBD1 - TRBJ1-4 TRBV5-5
CATRETGVGANVLTF TGTGCCACTAGAGAAACAGGGGTTGGGGCCAACGTCCTGACTTTC TRBD1 - TRBJ2-6 TRBV10-3
CAISGTYSNQPQHF TGTGCCATCAGTGGGACTTATAGCAATCAGCCCCAGCATTTT - - TRBJ1-5 TRBV10-3
CASSLIGGQFTGELFF TGTGCCAGCAGCTTAATAGGGGGACAATTCACCGGGGAGCTGTTTTTT - - TRBJ2-2 TRBV25-1
CASSEEGDETQYF TGTGCCAGCAGTGAAGAGGGGGATGAGACCCAGTACTTC - - TRBJ2-5 TRBV2
CAISESGLDETQYF TGTGCCATCAGTGAGTCTGGACTAGATGAGACCCAGTACTTC TRBD2 many TRBJ2-5 TRBV10-3
CATRDSSYEQYF TGTGCCACACGGGACAGTTCCTACGAGCAGTACTTC TRBD1 many TRBJ2-7 TRBV7-9
CASSADRDQPQYF TGTGCCAGCAGCGCCGACCGAGATCAGCCCCAGTACTTC - - TRBJ2-5 TRBV9
CASSTLTGRWTEAFF TGTGCCAGCAGCACCCTGACAGGGAGATGGACTGAAGCTTTCTTT TRBD1 - TRBJ1-1 TRBV25-1
CASSLVGGQHYGYTF TGTGCCAGCAGCTTAGTGGGAGGACAGCACTATGGCTACACCTTC - - TRBJ1-2 TRBV7-2
CASSIGRGLFSSGNTIYF TGTGCCAGTAGTATTGGGAGGGGACTCTTCAGCTCTGGAAACACCATATATTTT - few TRBJ1-3 TRBV19
CASSRWDPSSGNTIYF TGTGCCAGCAGTCGTTGGGACCCGAGCTCTGGAAACACCATATATTTT - - TRBJ1-3 TRBV10-3
CASSFTGEQGFHSNQPQHF TGTGCCAGCAGTTTTACAGGCGAACAGGGGTTTCACAGCAATCAGCCCCAGCATTTT TRBD1 - TRBJ1-5 TRBV24-1
CASSETGVGQPQHF TGCGCCAGCAGCGAGACAGGGGTTGGTCAGCCCCAGCATTTT TRBD1 many TRBJ1-5 TRBV5-1
CAIRTSGTGYTF TGTGCCATCAGGACAAGTGGGACTGGCTACACCTTC - - TRBJ1-2 TRBV10-3
CASSEVRTRYGYTF TGTGCCAGCAGTGAAGTGCGGACCAGATATGGCTACACCTTC - few TRBJ1-2 TRBV6-1
CASSKGGAGSGNTIYF TGTGCCAGCAGCAAAGGGGGTGCCGGCTCTGGAAACACCATATATTTT - - TRBJ1-3 TRBV7-3
CASSEYRFWGYTF TGTGCCAGCAGTGAATATAGGTTTTGGGGCTACACCTTC - few TRBJ1-2 TRBV25-1
CSVGYGRNQPQHF TGCAGCGTTGGTTACGGCAGAAATCAGCCCCAGCATTTT - many TRBJ1-5 TRBV29-1
CSAGRGGISNQPQHF TGCAGTGCTGGGAGGGGCGGGATTAGCAATCAGCCCCAGCATTTT - many TRBJ1-5 TRBV20-1
CASSFYLAGVGETQYF TGTGCCAGCAGCTTCTACCTAGCGGGAGTGGGAGAGACCCAGTACTTC TRBD2 many TRBJ2-5 TRBV7-9
CASSPSGTGSDYGYTF TGTGCCAGCAGTCCCAGCGGGACAGGGTCTGACTATGGCTACACCTTC TRBD1 few TRBJ1-2 TRBV10-3
CAWSVRDWVGNQPQHF TGTGCCTGGAGTGTACGGGACTGGGTGGGGAATCAGCCCCAGCATTTT - - TRBJ1-5 TRBV19
CASNIDRNYGYTF TGTGCCAGCAATATAGACAGAAACTATGGCTACACCTTC - - TRBJ1-2 TRBV2
CASSIPGQPQETQYF TGTGCCAGCAGCATTCCGGGACAGCCCCAAGAGACCCAGTACTTC TRBD1 - TRBJ2-5 TRBV7-9
CSAKIGYGYTF TGCAGTGCTAAAATCGGCTATGGCTACACCTTC - few TRBJ1-2 TRBV20-1
CAWSVKGVQPQHF TGTGCCTGGAGTGTCAAGGGGGTTCAGCCCCAGCATTTT - once TRBJ1-5 TRBV24-1
CSVDETGTTETQYF TGCAGCGTTGATGAGACAGGGACGACGGAGACCCAGTACTTC TRBD1 - TRBJ2-5 TRBV29-1
CAINQGGGYTF TGTGCCATCAACCAGGGGGGAGGCTACACCTTC TRBD1 once TRBJ1-2 TRBV10-3
CASIPRRNTGANVLTF TGTGCCAGCATCCCACGGCGTAACACTGGGGCCAACGTCCTGACTTTC - many TRBJ2-6 TRBV7-9
CSSRQGSYEQYF TGCAGCTCCCGACAGGGCTCTTACGAGCAGTACTTC TRBD1 - TRBJ2-7 TRBV29-1
CASSEGPGELFF TGTGCCAGCAGCGAGGGGCCCGGGGAGCTGTTTTTT - few TRBJ2-2 TRBV9
CASSLFPEQETQYF TGTGCCAGCAGCTTATTCCCAGAGCAAGAGACCCAGTACTTC - - TRBJ2-5 TRBV7-9
CASSTRVVGRPQHF TGTGCCAGCAGTACCAGGGTAGTGGGGAGGCCCCAGCATTTT - many TRBJ1-5 TRBV12-3/TRBV12-4
CASSLAGGLQETQYF TGTGCCAGCAGTTTGGCGGGGGGCCTCCAAGAGACCCAGTACTTC TRBD2 - TRBJ2-5 TRBV12-3/TRBV12-4
CSVRTGSTYYGYTF TGCAGCGTTCGGACAGGGTCCACCTACTATGGCTACACCTTC TRBD1 - TRBJ1-2 TRBV29-1
CASSLLAENTGELFF TGTGCCAGCAGCTTGCTAGCGGAGAACACCGGGGAGCTGTTTTTT TRBD2 once TRBJ2-2 TRBV7-9
CASGLGTGLVEAFF TGTGCTAGTGGTCTAGGGACAGGGTTGGTTGAAGCTTTCTTT TRBD1 - TRBJ1-1 TRBV12-5
CAISESYTF TGTGCCATCAGTGAGAGCTACACCTTC - - TRBJ1-2 TRBV10-3
CATSRDPLWNEQYF TGTGCCACCAGCAGAGATCCCCTCTGGAACGAGCAGTACTTC - - TRBJ2-7 TRBV15
CASSLLGRGSSQPQHF TGTGCCAGCAGTTTACTGGGCAGGGGATCCAGTCAGCCCCAGCATTTT - - TRBJ1-5 TRBV24-1
CASSLDGRVSLGANVLTF TGTGCCAGCAGCTTAGATGGTAGGGTTAGTCTAGGGGCCAACGTCCTGACTTTC - few TRBJ2-6 TRBV7-9
CASSYDSRSGWHF TGTGCCAGCAGTTACGACAGTCGGTCCGGCTGGCACTTC - - TRBJ2-7 TRBV6-6
CASSIESGVNEKLFF TGTGCCAGTAGTATAGAAAGCGGGGTGAATGAAAAACTGTTTTTT - few TRBJ1-4 TRBV19
CASRDRANTGGLFF TGTGCCAGCAGAGACAGGGCGAACACCGGGGGGCTGTTTTTT - - TRBJ2-2 TRBV25-1
CASSPGDFYGYTF TGTGCCAGCAGCCCCGGGGACTTCTATGGCTACACCTTC - - TRBJ1-2 TRBV11-1
CASSTDRVTGYTF TGTGCCAGCAGTACCGACAGGGTCACCGGCTACACCTTC TRBD1 - TRBJ1-2 TRBV25-1
CASSLDLMRVTF TGTGCCAGCAGCTTAGATCTTATGCGAGTCACCTTC - many TRBJ1-2 TRBV11-2
CSVEVTGTTPNQPQHF TGCAGCGTTGAAGTTACCGGGACAACACCAAATCAGCCCCAGCATTTT - - TRBJ1-5 TRBV29-1
CASSTHTEAFF TGTGCCAGCAGCACACACACTGAAGCTTTCTTT - - TRBJ1-1 TRBV28
CASSERTGPSTQYF TGTGCTAGCAGCGAACGGACAGGGCCCAGTACCCAGTACTTC TRBD1 many TRBJ2-5 TRBV7-7
CASSRRLETYEQYF TGTGCCAGCAGCCGAAGACTGGAAACCTACGAGCAGTACTTC - - TRBJ2-7 TRBV7-2